Listed below are T cell receptor beta chains from one sample, sequenced in a study of CD8+CD57+ T cells in acquired aplastic anemia. Using its own MiXCR run on the reads, TCRdb lists one record per CDR3 protein. The data contain some 98,000 distinct CDR3 sequences, approximately 73% of them singletons. The sequenced sample was sorted CD4+, CD8+, or CD8+CD57+ T cells (not recorded which) from PBMCs. Receptors were obtained from a human donor with aplastic anemia. Each CDR3 is given without its conserved first and last residue. Clone size appears in some rows only: once, few, many, or a class for an expanded clone.

TRBJ1-1,TRBV10-1,NA,ASKNSRTGEAF
TRBJ2-4,TRBV20-1,NA,SAIDRDGAKNIQY
TRBJ1-4,TRBV20-1,few,SARVQGSLEKLF
TRBJ1-5,TRBV15,NA,ATSMGPTMSKPQH
TRBJ2-7,TRBV24-1,few,ATSPGQGYEQY
TRBJ1-6,TRBV12-3/TRBV12-4,NA,ASTPGQRNSPLH
TRBJ2-1,TRBV20-1,NA,SASGDREQF
TRBJ2-7,TRBV19,NA,ASSIEDSYEQY
TRBJ2-7,TRBV10-3,NA,ASSLTRSEQY
TRBJ1-1,TRBV20-1,NA,SASFTWRNTEAF
TRBJ2-3,TRBV15,few,ATSKEGGSGTDTQY
TRBJ1-2,TRBV29-1,few,SVDVLFSGTGPNYGYT
TRBJ2-5,TRBV20-1,NA,SARRAQGFKETQY
TRBJ2-1,TRBV10-3,medium-sized,AIRDTGYEQF
TRBJ1-2,TRBV5-1,NA,ASSLGGRPLPDGYT
TRBJ2-3,TRBV24-1,NA,ATSDFWETGSTDTQY
TRBJ2-3,TRBV19,NA,ASSGQTWDTQY
TRBJ2-1,TRBV24-1,NA,ATSDSATGGLDEQF
TRBJ2-5,TRBV10-3,few,AIRDNQETQY
TRBJ2-7,TRBV2,NA,ASSVRDNLYEQY
TRBJ2-7,TRBV7-8,NA,ASSITPYEQY
TRBJ2-3,TRBV10-3,few,AIREGQGGTDTQY
TRBJ1-5,TRBV15,NA,ATSRGGVGQSNQPQH
TRBJ2-5,TRBV7-9,NA,ASLPGDVETQY
TRBJ1-1,TRBV2,NA,ASLGQPNTEAF
TRBJ1-2,TRBV27,many,ASRLWVQGTGYGYT
TRBJ2-3,TRBV11-1,NA,ASSAPPGTSGSTSTDTQY
TRBJ2-7,TRBV9,many,ASSIGQTSYEYEQY
TRBJ2-3,TRBV12-3/TRBV12-4,NA,ASSGHLDTQY
TRBJ2-5,TRBV7-9,few,ASSLEVQETQY
TRBJ2-7,TRBV15,NA,ATSSLTGHEQY
TRBJ2-3,TRBV11-2,NA,ASSSPGSSTDTQY
TRBJ2-1,TRBV24-1,NA,ATSDFGPGQGYNEQF
TRBJ2-2,TRBV14,many,ASSSRQRRYTGELF
TRBJ2-2,TRBV7-9,few,ASSLESGELF
TRBJ2-1,TRBV7-3,NA,ASRSPGLAGNEQF
TRBJ1-5,TRBV19,NA,ASRGSGEEGFPQH
TRBJ2-4,TRBV20-1,NA,SAGQGLAKNIQY
TRBJ2-7,TRBV6-1,NA,ASSSGTPRWEQY
TRBJ1-1,TRBV5-1,NA,ASSPMPQTEAF
TRBJ2-5,TRBV15,few,ATSTRTGGETQY
TRBJ1-5,TRBV19,NA,ASSMGFEQPQH
TRBJ2-7,TRBV7-2,NA,ASSWTYEQY
TRBJ1-5,TRBV6-1,NA,ASSSQTGGQEPQH
TRBJ2-5,TRBV29-1,NA,SVEEAGGFTQY
TRBJ2-7,TRBV5-1,once,ASSLDHGPYEQY
TRBJ2-5,TRBV20-1,few,SARDQGPTQY
TRBJ2-6,TRBV29-1,NA,SVERGTGANVLT
TRBJ1-1,TRBV20-1,NA,SVTGQRRTEAF
TRBJ1-2,TRBV15,NA,ATSTGGVSIGYT
TRBJ2-3,TRBV2,NA,ASSADRAQRTQY
TRBJ2-5,TRBV6-1,NA,ASTEGGETQY
TRBJ1-1,TRBV2,NA,ASTEIVDTEAF
TRBJ2-7,TRBV27,many,ASSLGSGLLYEQY
TRBJ2-7,TRBV2,once,ASSDPPGQTYEQY